Listed here is a single T cell receptor (beta chain). The record originates from a study of blood T cell repertoires in COVID-19. Study-level information: The origin of the acute and convalescent COVID-19 samples was the United States, Italy and Spain.

This CDR3 is 16 amino acids long. Germline lookup yields CDR1 SNHLY and CDR2 FYNNEI. V shed 7 bases and J 4 bases; nucleotides not matched to a gene: 11. TCRdb keeps only in-frame clones here, not all; method: immunoSEQ multiplex PCR. This sample has over 130,000 clones, with approximately 88% found just once. This receptor was obtained from a man between 60 and 75 years old with active or convalescent COVID-19. The rearrangement links TRBV2 to TRBJ2-2; 8 bases are a match to TRBD1. The sequencing sample was made of peripheral blood. The CDR3 DNA is TGTGCCAGCAATCCTCAGGCAGGGGGCCGCACCGGGGAGCTGTTTTTT. Encoded protein: CASNPQAGGRTGELFF.